What follows describes a single T cell receptor (beta chain). Germline loops: CDR1 ENHRY, CDR2 SYGVKD. Trimming at V came to 2 bases and at J to 8 bases, leaving 11 bases not matched to a gene. There are 15 residues in the CDR3. The protocol was immunoSEQ multiplex PCR, while the TCRdb copy is restricted to in-frame clones and leaves out a portion. Of 1,500,000 or so clones in the sample, approximately 98.5% are singletons; the top ten hold about 0.34%. The sample belongs to a study of shared clonotypes between healthy human individuals. Across the whole study: Three plates each covered CD4 naive and memory; CD8 naive two, CD8 memory one.

The donor population consisted of healthy HIV-negative adults with no recent acute infections or vaccinations. This receptor was obtained from a man younger than 45 in good health. V usage is TRBV10-3 and J usage is TRBJ2-7, with TRBD2 matching 8 bases. The sequenced sample consisted of naive CD4+ T cells sorted from blood. Subset in this sample: CD45RA+ positively selected. CDR3 coding DNA: TGTGCCATCAGTGAGAAGGCGGGAGGAGAGGTTCAGCAGTACTTC. This sequence encodes CAISEKAGGEVQQYF.